Sequencing of this T cell receptor (beta chain) was carried out in a study of T cells in Graves' hyperthyroidism and ophthalmopathy. Each ophthalmopathy patient scored at least 3 on the Clinical Activity Score and at least 4 on NOSPECS grade, with duration under 3 months. Extraction of PBMCs used around 9.6 ml of fresh peripheral blood. Findings of the study overall: Most thyroid clonotypes with frequency above 0.001 were detected in blood. Classification by a 13 V-J model distinguished ophthalmopathy from stable hyperthyroidism.

The table lists this clonotype with a few counts. Antigen specificity is unknown. Using RNA transcripts as the source, TCR beta CDR3 regions were amplified. In the first-round RT-PCR of the TCR CDR3, the HTBI primer set was used. One entry per CDR3 protein, called by TCRdb with MiXCR from the multiplex PCR reads. The sample has 600,000 to 650,000 distinct CDR3 sequences, about 20% seen once. Germline loops: CDR1 SGHTA, CDR2 FQGNSA. There are 15 residues in the CDR3. The ends were cut back, 3 bases at V and 4 bases at J, with 16 bases in the middle. The V and J genes are TRBV7-2 and TRBJ2-7; weak D call: TRBD1 (7 bases). The sequence was collected from a man under 40 with Graves' ophthalmopathy. Sequencing was done on a sample of blood. The DNA for the CDR3 is TGTGCCAGCAGCTTTAGGTCGGAGGGGGCGTACGAGCAGTACTTC. Protein sequence: CASSFRSEGAYEQYF.